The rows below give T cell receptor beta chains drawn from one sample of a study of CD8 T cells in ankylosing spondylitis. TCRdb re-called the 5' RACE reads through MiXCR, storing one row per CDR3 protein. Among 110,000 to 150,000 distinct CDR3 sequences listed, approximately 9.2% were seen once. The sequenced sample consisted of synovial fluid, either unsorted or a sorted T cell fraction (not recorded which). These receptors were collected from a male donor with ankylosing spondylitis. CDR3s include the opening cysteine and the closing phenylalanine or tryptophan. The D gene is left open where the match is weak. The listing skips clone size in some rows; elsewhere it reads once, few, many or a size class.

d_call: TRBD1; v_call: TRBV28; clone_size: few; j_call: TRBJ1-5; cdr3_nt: TGTGCCAGCAGTTTAGCCGGGACAGGTTTTCAGCCCCAGCATTTT; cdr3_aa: CASSLAGTGFQPQHF
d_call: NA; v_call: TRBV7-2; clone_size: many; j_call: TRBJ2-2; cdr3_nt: TGTGCCAGCAGCTTAGCGGGGACGAGCGGGGAGCTGTTTTTT; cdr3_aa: CASSLAGTSGELFF
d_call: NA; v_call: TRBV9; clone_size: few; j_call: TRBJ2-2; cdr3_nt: TGTGCCAGCAGCGTAAACACCAACACCGGGGAGCTGTTTTTT; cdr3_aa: CASSVNTNTGELFF
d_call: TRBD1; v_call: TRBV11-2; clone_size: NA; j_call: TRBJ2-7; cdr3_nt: TGTGCCAGCAGCCCGATTTTGGGGACAGGGATGTACGAGCAGTACTTC; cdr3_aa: CASSPILGTGMYEQYF
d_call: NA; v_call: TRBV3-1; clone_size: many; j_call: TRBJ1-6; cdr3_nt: TGTGCCAGCAGCCAAGGGGGGGGGGCAAATTCACCCCTCCACTTT; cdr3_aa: CASSQGGGANSPLHF
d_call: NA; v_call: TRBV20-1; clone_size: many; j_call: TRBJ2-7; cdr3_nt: TGCAGTGCGAAGGACTACCCCTACGAGCAGTACTTC; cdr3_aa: CSAKDYPYEQYF
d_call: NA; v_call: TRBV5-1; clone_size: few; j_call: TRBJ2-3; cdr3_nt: TGCGCCAGCGCCCCCCTGGGCACAGATACGCAGTATTTT; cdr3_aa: CASAPLGTDTQYF
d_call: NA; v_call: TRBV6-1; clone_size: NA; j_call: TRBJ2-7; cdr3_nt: TGTGCCAGCAGTGGAGGACCCTTCCTCGAGCAGTACTTC; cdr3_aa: CASSGGPFLEQYF
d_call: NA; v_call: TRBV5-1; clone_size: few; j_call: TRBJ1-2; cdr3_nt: TGCGCCAGCAGCCCTGACAGGCCCCCACATGGCTACACCTTC; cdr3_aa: CASSPDRPPHGYTF
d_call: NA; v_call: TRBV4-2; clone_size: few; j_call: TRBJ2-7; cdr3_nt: TGTGCCAGCAGCCAAGAAGGTTATGGAGGGACCTACGAGCAGTACTTC; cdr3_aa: CASSQEGYGGTYEQYF
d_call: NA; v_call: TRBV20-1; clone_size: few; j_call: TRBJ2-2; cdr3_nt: TGCAGTGTCAGTCGTACAGACAGCAACACCGGGGAGCTGTTTTTT; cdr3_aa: CSVSRTDSNTGELFF
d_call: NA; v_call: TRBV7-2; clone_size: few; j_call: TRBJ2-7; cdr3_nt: TGTGCCAGCAGCTTCCTCTTGGGAACTTACGAGCAGTACTTC; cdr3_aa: CASSFLLGTYEQYF
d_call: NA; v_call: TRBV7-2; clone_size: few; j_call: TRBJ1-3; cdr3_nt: TGTGCCAGCAGCTTCTCTGGAAACACCATATATTTT; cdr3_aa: CASSFSGNTIYF
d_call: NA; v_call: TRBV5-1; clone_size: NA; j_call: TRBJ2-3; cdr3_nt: TGCGCCAGCAGCTTGGCCCCAGGGGGGACGGTAGATACGCAGTATTTT; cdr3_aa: CASSLAPGGTVDTQYF
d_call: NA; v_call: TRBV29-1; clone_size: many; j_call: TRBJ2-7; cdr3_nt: TGCAGCGTTGGTATTGGCGGCTACGAGCAGTACTTC; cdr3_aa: CSVGIGGYEQYF
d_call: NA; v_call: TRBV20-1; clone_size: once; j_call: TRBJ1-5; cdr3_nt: TGCAGTGCTAGTAGAGGGGACTCCAGGCAGCCCCAGCATTTT; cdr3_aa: CSASRGDSRQPQHF
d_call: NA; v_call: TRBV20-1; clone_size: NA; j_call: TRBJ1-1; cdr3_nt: TGCAGTGGAGACGGGATGAACACTGAAGCTTTCTTT; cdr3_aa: CSGDGMNTEAFF
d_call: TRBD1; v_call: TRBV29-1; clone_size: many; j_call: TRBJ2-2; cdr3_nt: TGCAGCGTTGAGGTCAGGGGGAGCACCGGGGAGCTGTTTTTT; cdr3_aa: CSVEVRGSTGELFF
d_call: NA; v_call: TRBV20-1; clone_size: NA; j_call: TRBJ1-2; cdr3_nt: TGCAGTGTATACAGGGTGGGGGGCTACACCTTC; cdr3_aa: CSVYRVGGYTF
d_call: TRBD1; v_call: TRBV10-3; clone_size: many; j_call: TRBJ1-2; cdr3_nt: TGTGCCATCACCAGGACCGGGACAGGGAGGGATGGCTACACCTTC; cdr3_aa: CAITRTGTGRDGYTF
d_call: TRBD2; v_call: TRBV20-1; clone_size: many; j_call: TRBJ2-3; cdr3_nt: TGCAGTGAGCGGGGGCCCTCTAGCACAGATACGCAGTATTTT; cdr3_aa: CSERGPSSTDTQYF
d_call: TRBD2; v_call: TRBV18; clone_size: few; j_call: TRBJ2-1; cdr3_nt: TGTGCCAGCTCACCTCGGGGACTAGCGGTTGACTACAATGAGCAGTTCTTC; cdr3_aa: CASSPRGLAVDYNEQFF
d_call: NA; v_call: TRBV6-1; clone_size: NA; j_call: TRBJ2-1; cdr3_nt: TGTGCCAGCATTGGTCTAAACTCCTACAATGAGCAGTTCTTC; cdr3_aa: CASIGLNSYNEQFF
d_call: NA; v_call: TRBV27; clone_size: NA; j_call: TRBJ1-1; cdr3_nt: TGTGCCAGCAGTTTATGGGGTGTTGACACTGAAGCTTTCTTT; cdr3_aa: CASSLWGVDTEAFF
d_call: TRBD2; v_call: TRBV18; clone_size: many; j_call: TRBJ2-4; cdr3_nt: TGTGCCAGCTCACCAATCAGCGGGACGGGCAAGAACATTCAGTACTTC; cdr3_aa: CASSPISGTGKNIQYF
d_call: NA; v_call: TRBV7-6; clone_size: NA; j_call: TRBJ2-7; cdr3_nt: TGTGCCAGCAGCTTACAGGATCTCGGCGAGCAGTACTTC; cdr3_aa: CASSLQDLGEQYF
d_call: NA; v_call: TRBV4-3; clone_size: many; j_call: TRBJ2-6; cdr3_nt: TGCGCCAGCAGCCCCGGACGGAGCTCTGGGGCCAACGTCCTGACTTTC; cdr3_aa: CASSPGRSSGANVLTF
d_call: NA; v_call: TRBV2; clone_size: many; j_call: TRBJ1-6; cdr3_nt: TGTGCCAGCAGCCTTCAGGAGTCGCCCCTCCACTTT; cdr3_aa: CASSLQESPLHF
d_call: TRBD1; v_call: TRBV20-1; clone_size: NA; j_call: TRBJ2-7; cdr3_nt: TGCAGTGCTAGGGGGGGACAGGGTAGCCCCTACGAGCAGTACTTC; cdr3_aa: CSARGGQGSPYEQYF
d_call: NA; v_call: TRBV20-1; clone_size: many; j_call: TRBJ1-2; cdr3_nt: TGCAGTGCTGGGGCACACGGCTATGGCTACACCTTC; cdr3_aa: CSAGAHGYGYTF
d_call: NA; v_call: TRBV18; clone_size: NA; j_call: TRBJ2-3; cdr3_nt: TGTGCCAGCTCACCGTTATCTCTTTCGGATACGCAGTATTTT; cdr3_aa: CASSPLSLSDTQYF
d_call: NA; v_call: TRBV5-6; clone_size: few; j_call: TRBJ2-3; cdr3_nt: TGTGCCAGCGGGCGGGTAAGCACAGATACGCAGTATTTT; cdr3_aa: CASGRVSTDTQYF
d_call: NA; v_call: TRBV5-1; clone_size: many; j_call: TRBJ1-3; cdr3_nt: TGCGCCAGCAGCTATACAGGGCCTGGAAACACCATATATTTT; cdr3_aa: CASSYTGPGNTIYF
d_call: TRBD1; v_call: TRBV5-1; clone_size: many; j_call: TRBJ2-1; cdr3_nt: TGCGCCAGCAGCTTGGAAGGGACAGGGTTTTCGGTTTGGTTCTTC; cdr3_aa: CASSLEGTGFSVWFF